These 23 T cell receptor beta chains share one sample of origin, sequenced in a study of blood T cell repertoires in COVID-19 (TCRdb year 2020). The library came from the immunoSEQ multiplex PCR assay. TCRdb mirrors the immuneACCESS table, restricted to in-frame sequences. Some clones are absent from its copies; in checked studies, under half trace to an unresolved V gene, and the reason for the others is unknown. Counted in this sample were 150,000 or so clones; around 87% of them appeared once. About 4% of the sample is held by the ten biggest clonotypes. The specimen sequenced was PBMCs or T cells enriched from blood (not recorded which). The source is a woman in her 40s who had been exposed to COVID-19.

J is TRBJ2-7 and V is TRBV18; TRBD1 might be the D (6 bases). The CDR3 is made up of 16 amino acids. The V gene lost 0 bases and the J gene lost 5 bases, with 17 bases spanning the gap. From germline, CDR1 is KGHSH and CDR2 LQKENI. Written as DNA, the CDR3 is TGTGCCAGCTCACCACCAGGAGGCAGGGGCGTCCACGAGCAGTACTTC. This translates into CASSPPGGRGVHEQYF. Full variable domain (rest looked up from reference TRBV18 and TRBJ2-7): NAGVMQNPRHLVRRRGQEARLRCSPMKGHSHVYWYRQLPEEGLKFMVYLQKENIIDESGMPKERFSAEFPKEGPSILRIQQVVRGDSAAYFCASSPPGGRGVHEQYFGPGTRLTVT.

The chain combines TRBV27 with TRBJ1-1; 8 bases agree with TRBD1. V lost 5 bases and J lost 12; bases outside the gene matches: 8. This CDR3 comprises 12 residues. From germline, CDR1 is MNHEY and CDR2 SMNVEV (reference sequence). CDR3 sequence (DNA): TGTGCCAGCAGTCTAACGGACAGGGTGACTTTCTTT. This translates into CASSLTDRVTFF.

The chain combines TRBV4-1 with TRBJ2-5; 9 nucleotides match TRBD2. Per the germline V gene, CDR1 is MGHRA and CDR2 is YSYEKL. Losses at the gene ends were 3 bases for V and 4 bases for J; bases not matched to a gene: 9. There are 16 residues in the CDR3. The CDR3 here is CASSQFTRGGRETQYF. For the CDR3, the DNA is TGCGCCAGCAGCCAGTTTACGCGGGGGGGAAGAGAGACCCAGTACTTC.

The rearrangement uses TRBV7-2 and TRBJ2-5; 10 bases are a match to TRBD2. Trimming at V came to 5 bases and at J to 0 bases, leaving 6 bases not matched to a gene. The CDR3 is 16 residues long. Germline CDR1 SGHTA, CDR2 FQGNSA. The CDR3 loop reads CASSPSGGFYQETQYF. The CDR3 region has the DNA TGTGCCAGCAGCCCTAGCGGGGGCTTCTACCAAGAGACCCAGTACTTC. Filled out from reference TRBV7-2 and TRBJ2-5, the complete variable domain reads GAGVSQSPSNKVTEKGKDVELRCDPISGHTALYWYRQSLGQGLEFLIYFQGNSAPDKSGLPSDRFSAERTGGSVSTLTIQRTQQEDSAVYLCASSPSGGFYQETQYFGPGTRLLVL.

The gene calls are TRBV19 and TRBJ1-1; unclear D gene. The length of the CDR3 is 12 residues. V lost 5 bases and J 5 bases, leaving 9 bases between the germline ends. Germline V gene sequence: CDR1 LNHDA, CDR2 SQIVND (reference sequence). The CDR3 DNA sequence: TGTGCCAGTAGTTTAGGTTCTACTGAAGCTTTCTTT. Amino acids: CASSLGSTEAFF. The full variable domain, in which reference TRBV19 and TRBJ1-1 provide the parts outside the CDR3, is DGGITQSPKYLFRKEGQNVTLSCEQNLNHDAMYWYRQDPGQGLRLIYYSQIVNDFQKGDIAEGYSVSREKKESFPLTVTSAQKNPTAFYLCASSLGSTEAFFGQGTRLTVV.

The J gene is TRBJ1-2, the V gene TRBV28; 11 bases are a match to TRBD1. The CDR3 runs to 17 residues. CDR1 and CDR2 (germline): MDHEN, SYDVKM. J gave up 1 base and V 6 bases, and 10 bases lay outside the gene matches. As DNA, the CDR3 is TGTGCCAGCAGACTCCCACTCGGGACAGGGGGTAACTATGGCTACACCTTC. Translating gives CASRLPLGTGGNYGYTF.

This clone has more than one count but fewer than ten. The chain combines TRBV19 with TRBJ1-2; TRBD1 is a possible D gene (5 bases). V lost 5 bases and J 3 bases, leaving 10 bases between the germline ends. The CDR3 spans 13 residues. The V gene's germline CDR1 is LNHDA and CDR2 SQIVND (reference sequence). The CDR3 bases are TGTGCCAGTAGTCTGGGGGGTTACTATGGCTACACCTTC. Encoded protein: CASSLGGYYGYTF.

The chain couples TRBV7-9 to TRBJ1-5; D remains ambiguous. Germline V lookup: CDR1 SEHNR, CDR2 FQNEAQ (reference sequence). The CDR3 loop spans 13 amino acids. The V gene lost 5 bases and the J gene lost 7 bases, with 12 bases spanning the gap. In DNA form, the CDR3 reads TGTGCCAGCAGCCCGACGTCTAGCCAGCCCCAGCATTTT. Encoded protein: CASSPTSSQPQHF.

The chain is built from TRBV19 and TRBJ1-4; weak D call: TRBD1 (5 bases). This CDR3 is 15 amino acids long. V was cut by 7 bases and J by 8 bases, with 20 bases left in between. Germline V gene lookup returns CDR1 LNHDA and CDR2 SQIVND (reference sequence). The chain's CDR3 is CASTSSGGSGEKLFF. The CDR3 DNA is TGTGCCAGTACTTCCTCCGGGGGATCTGGCGAAAAACTGTTTTTT.

The chain recombines TRBV23-1 with TRBJ1-2; 8 positions match TRBD1. TRBV23-1 is reported as an ORF; its role is uncertain. This CDR3 has 16 residues. V shed 3 bases, J shed 8 bases, and the junction held 14 bases outside the gene matches. CDR3 DNA sequence: TGCGCCAGCAGTCAGCGTGGAGGACAGGGACTTTCAGGCTACACCTTC. Residues: CASSQRGGQGLSGYTF.

This chain uses TRBV19 with TRBJ2-3; 9 nucleotides align to TRBD2. The V gene end was trimmed by 7 bases and the J gene end by 0 bases; junction bases not matched to a gene: 8. Germline V gene lookup returns CDR1 LNHDA and CDR2 SQIVND (reference sequence). The CDR3 runs to 16 residues. For the CDR3, the DNA is TGTGCCAGTATCGGCGGGGGGGCCGCCAGCACAGATACGCAGTATTTT. Encoded protein: CASIGGGAASTDTQYF.

CDR3 region: CASSFAYNSPLHF. The CDR3 coding sequence is TGTGCCAGCAGTTTCGCCTATAATTCACCCCTCCACTTT. This chain connects TRBV27 to TRBJ1-6; D gene uncertain. Per germline, CDR1 MNHEY and CDR2 SMNVEV (reference sequence). The V and J ends lost 3 bases and 2 bases respectively, with 2 bases between them. The CDR3 totals 13 residues.

The J gene is TRBJ1-1, the V gene TRBV18, with D unclear. Germline V gene lookup returns CDR1 KGHSH and CDR2 LQKENI. V was clipped by 8 bases and J by 4 bases, with 11 bases between them. CDR3 length equals 12 residues. The CDR3 DNA is TGTGCCAGCGAGGACGGGGTCACTGAAGCTTTCTTT. Its translation: CASEDGVTEAFF.

V is TRBV4-1 and J is TRBJ1-1; 7 bases agree with TRBD1. V dropped 7 bases and J dropped 4; count of bases not matched to a gene: 9. Germline V gene data show CDR1 as MGHRA and CDR2 as YSYEKL. This CDR3 is built from 14 residues. The DNA for the CDR3 is TGCGCCAGCAACCACAGGGGCCGTGGCACTGAAGCTTTCTTT. This sequence encodes CASNHRGRGTEAFF.

This rearrangement joins TRBV29-1 to TRBJ2-7; D might be TRBD2 (6 bases). V was clipped by 7 bases and J by 5 bases, with 12 bases between them. Per the germline V gene, CDR1 is SQVTM and CDR2 is ANQGSEA. CDR3 length: 11 residues. Written as DNA, the CDR3 is TGCAGCGGGAGGGCGTTCAACGAGCAGTACTTC. Translation gives CSGRAFNEQYF.

The V call is TRBV6-2 or TRBV6-3, the J call TRBJ1-5, with a possible D match to TRBD1 (6 bases). Trimming shortened V by 0 bases and J by 5 bases, and 14 bases separated the two germline ends. The CDR3 spans 16 residues. Germline V gene sequence: CDR1 MNHEY, CDR2 SVGEGT. CDR3 residues: CASSYSVKGGYQPQHF. CDR3 in DNA: TGTGCCAGCAGTTACTCGGTGAAAGGGGGATATCAGCCCCAGCATTTT.

The chain is built from TRBV27 and TRBJ2-7; 10 nucleotides align to TRBD2. The CDR3 is made up of 15 amino acids. The germline V gene encodes CDR1 MNHEY and CDR2 SMNVEV (reference sequence). V was clipped by 4 bases and J by 2 bases; unmatched bases: 5. Here the CDR3 DNA reads TGTGCCAGCAGTTCCACTAGCGGGAACACCTACGAGCAGTACTTC. Encoded protein: CASSSTSGNTYEQYF.

This chain links TRBV9 with TRBJ2-7; 10 bases match TRBD2. With 6 bases clipped from V and 1 base from J, the junction kept 4 bases outside the gene matches. From germline, CDR1 is SGDLS and CDR2 YYNGEE. This CDR3 region has 14 residues. The CDR3: CASNEAGGSYEQYF. CDR3 nucleotides: TGTGCCAGCAACGAAGCGGGAGGGTCCTACGAGCAGTACTTC. The full variable domain, in which reference TRBV9 and TRBJ2-7 provide the parts outside the CDR3, is DSGVTQTPKHLITATGQRVTLRCSPRSGDLSVYWYQQSLDQGLQFLIQYYNGEERAKGNILERFSAQQFPDLHSELNLSSLELGDSALYFCASNEAGGSYEQYFGPGTRLTVT.

The chain couples TRBV5-4 to TRBJ2-5, with D hard to call. The CDR3 covers 16 residues. Germline CDR1 SGHNT, CDR2 YYREEE (reference sequence). Trimming shortened V by 0 bases and J by 4 bases, and 16 bases separated the two germline ends. The CDR3 DNA is TGTGCCAGCAGCTTGGCCGGTACAGTGTTATCAGAGACCCAGTACTTC. Encoded protein: CASSLAGTVLSETQYF.

This sequence joins TRBV18 and TRBJ1-2; weak D call: TRBD1 (5 bases). V lost 4 bases and J lost 4, with 16 bases in between. The CDR3 covers 15 residues. Germline assignment: CDR1 KGHSH and CDR2 LQKENI. The CDR3 spells CASSRAEAGRYGYTF. In DNA form, the CDR3 reads TGTGCCAGCTCACGAGCTGAGGCAGGGCGCTATGGCTACACCTTC.

This clone is judged medium-sized. This sequence joins TRBV19 and TRBJ1-1; no definite D call. The CDR3 runs to 13 residues. Germline CDR1 LNHDA, CDR2 SQIVND (reference sequence). V lost 3 bases to trimming and J lost 1 base, with 6 bases between them. The chain's CDR3 is CASSIIRNTEAFF. CDR3 bases: TGTGCCAGTAGTATTATCCGGAACACTGAAGCTTTCTTT.

This clone was seen only a few times. V and J are TRBV7-9 and TRBJ2-7; 8 nucleotides agree with TRBD2. Germline CDR1 is SEHNR and CDR2 is FQNEAQ (reference sequence). V was pared by 11 bases and J by 6 bases, with 12 bases of the junction left unmatched. CDR3 length: 13 residues. The CDR3 nucleotides are TGTGCCTCTACGACGGGGGGGCCTTCCGAGCAGTACTTC. Its protein is CASTTGGPSEQYF.

The genes are TRBV6-5 and TRBJ1-1; TRBD1 matches at 7 bases. The CDR3 runs 14 residues. Germline trimming cut 7 bases from V and 3 bases from J; bases unmatched to any gene: 8. Per germline, CDR1 MNHEY and CDR2 SVGAGI. The CDR3 is CASTVAGGDTEAFF. The CDR3 DNA is TGTGCCAGCACAGTGGCAGGGGGAGACACTGAAGCTTTCTTT.